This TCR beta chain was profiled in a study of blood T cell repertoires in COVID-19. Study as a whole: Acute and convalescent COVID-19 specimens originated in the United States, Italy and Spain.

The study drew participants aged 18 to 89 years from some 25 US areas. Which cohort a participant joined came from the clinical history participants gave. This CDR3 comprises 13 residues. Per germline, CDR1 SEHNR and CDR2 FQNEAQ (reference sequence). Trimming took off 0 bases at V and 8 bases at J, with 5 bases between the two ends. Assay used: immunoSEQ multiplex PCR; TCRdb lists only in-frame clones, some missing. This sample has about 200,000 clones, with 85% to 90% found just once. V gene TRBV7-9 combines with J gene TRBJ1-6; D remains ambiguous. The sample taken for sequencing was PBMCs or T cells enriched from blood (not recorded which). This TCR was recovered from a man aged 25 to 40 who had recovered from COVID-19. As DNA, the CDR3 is TGTGCCAGCAGCTTAGCCGGGGATTCACCCCTCCACTTT. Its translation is CASSLAGDSPLHF.